This TCR beta chain was obtained from a study of T cells in Graves' hyperthyroidism and ophthalmopathy. The source material, RNA transcripts, was used to amplify TCR beta CDR3 regions. Researchers ran a first-round RT-PCR on the TCR CDR3 using the HTBI primer set. TCRdb analysed the multiplex PCR reads with MiXCR anew, one entry per CDR3 protein. The data contain hundreds of thousands of distinct CDR3 sequences, 14% of them singletons. There are 14 residues in the CDR3. With 7 bases clipped from V and 1 base from J, the junction kept 9 bases outside the gene matches. Germline V gene lookup returns CDR1 SQVTM and CDR2 ANQGSEA. This clonotype was observed a few times.

This sequence joins TRBV29-1 and TRBJ2-5; 7 bases line up with TRBD1. Sequencing was done on a sample of blood. The sequence was obtained from a woman younger than 35 with Graves' hyperthyroidism. CDR3 DNA sequence: TGCAGCGCTAATAACAGGGGCTCCCAAGAGACCCAGTACTTC. Residues: CSANNRGSQETQYF. Supplemented by reference TRBV29-1 and TRBJ2-5, the full variable domain reads SAVISQKPSRDICQRGTSLTIQCQVDSQVTMMFWYRQQPGQSLTLIATANQGSEATYESGFVIDKFPISRPNLTFSTLTVSNMSPEDSSIYLCSANNRGSQETQYFGPGTRLLVL.